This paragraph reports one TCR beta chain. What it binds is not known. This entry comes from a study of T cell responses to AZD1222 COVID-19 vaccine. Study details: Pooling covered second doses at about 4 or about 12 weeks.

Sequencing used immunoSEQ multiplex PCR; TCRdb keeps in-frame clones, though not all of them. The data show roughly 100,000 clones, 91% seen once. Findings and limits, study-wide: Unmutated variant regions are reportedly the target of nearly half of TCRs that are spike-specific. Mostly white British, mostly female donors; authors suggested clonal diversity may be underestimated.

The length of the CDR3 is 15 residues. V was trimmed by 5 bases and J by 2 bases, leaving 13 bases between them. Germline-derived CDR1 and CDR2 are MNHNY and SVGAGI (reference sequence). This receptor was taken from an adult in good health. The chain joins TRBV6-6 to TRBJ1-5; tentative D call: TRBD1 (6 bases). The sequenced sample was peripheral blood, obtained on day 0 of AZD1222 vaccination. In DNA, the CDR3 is TGTGCCAGCAGTACTGGAGGGGGAGGCAATCAGCCCCAGCATTTT. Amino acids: CASSTGGGGNQPQHF.